This T cell receptor beta chain was captured in a study of T cell responses to AZD1222 COVID-19 vaccine. Study at large: Second-dose recipients at about 4 or about 12 weeks were treated as one pooled group.

Overall study findings and caveats: Seropositivity was recorded at baseline in only 6 or 7 AZD1222 recipients. Nearly half of spike-specific TCRs reportedly target unmutated variant regions. Spike-specific TCR breadth rose after two AZD1222 doses, and depth rose as well.

Assay used: immunoSEQ multiplex PCR; TCRdb lists only in-frame clones, some missing. The repertoire consists of about 140,000 clones, with around 90% occurring once and the leading ten covering around 1.5%. The germline gives CDR1 SNHLY, CDR2 FYNNEI. The CDR3 length is 13 residues. The ends lost 5 bases at V and 4 bases at J; junction bases unmatched: 2. Turning to this clone: Its antigen remains unidentified.

The chain is built from TRBV2 and TRBJ1-3, with 7 bases that match TRBD1. This clonotype was sampled from an adult in good health. Sequencing was performed on peripheral blood, taken on day 0 of AZD1222 vaccination. CDR3 residues: CASSPGQGNTIYF. CDR3 bases: TGTGCCAGCAGTCCGGGACAGGGAAACACCATATATTTT.